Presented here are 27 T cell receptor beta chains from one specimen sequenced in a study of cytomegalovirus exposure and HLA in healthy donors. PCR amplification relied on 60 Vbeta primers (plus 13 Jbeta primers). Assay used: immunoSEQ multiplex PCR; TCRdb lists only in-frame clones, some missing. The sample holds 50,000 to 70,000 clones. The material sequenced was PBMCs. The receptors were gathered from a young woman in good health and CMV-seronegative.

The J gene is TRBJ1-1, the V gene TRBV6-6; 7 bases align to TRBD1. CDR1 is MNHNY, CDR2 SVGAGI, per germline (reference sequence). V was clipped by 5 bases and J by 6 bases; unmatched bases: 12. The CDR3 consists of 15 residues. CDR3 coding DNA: TGTGCCAGCAGTCACCATCACAGGGGAGCCGCTGAAGCTTTCTTT. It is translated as CASSHHHRGAAEAFF.

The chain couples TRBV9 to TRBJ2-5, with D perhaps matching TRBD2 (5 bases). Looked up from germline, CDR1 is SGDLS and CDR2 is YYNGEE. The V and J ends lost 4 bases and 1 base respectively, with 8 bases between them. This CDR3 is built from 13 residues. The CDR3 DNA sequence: TGTGCCAGCAGCACCCGGGGCCAAGAGACCCAGTACTTC. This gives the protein CASSTRGQETQYF.

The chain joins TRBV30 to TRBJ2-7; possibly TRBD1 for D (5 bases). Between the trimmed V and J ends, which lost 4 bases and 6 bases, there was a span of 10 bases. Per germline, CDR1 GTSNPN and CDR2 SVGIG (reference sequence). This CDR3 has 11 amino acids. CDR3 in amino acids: CAWTQGFEQYF. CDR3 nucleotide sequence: TGTGCCTGGACCCAGGGTTTCGAGCAGTACTTC.

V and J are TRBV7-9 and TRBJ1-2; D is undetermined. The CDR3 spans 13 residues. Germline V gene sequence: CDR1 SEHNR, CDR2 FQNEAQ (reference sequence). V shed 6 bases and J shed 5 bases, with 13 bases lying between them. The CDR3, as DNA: TGTGCCAGCAGTCCGGACGGAGGTTATGGCTACACCTTC. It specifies CASSPDGGYGYTF.

The CDR3 coding sequence is TGTGCCAGCAGTTTCCGGTTTCAGCCCCAGCATTTT. This encodes CASSFRFQPQHF. This chain connects TRBV28 to TRBJ1-5; D gene ambiguous. Germline V gives CDR1 MDHEN, CDR2 SYDVKM. The CDR3 has 12 residues. Trimming took 3 bases from V and 6 from J, leaving 6 bases between them.

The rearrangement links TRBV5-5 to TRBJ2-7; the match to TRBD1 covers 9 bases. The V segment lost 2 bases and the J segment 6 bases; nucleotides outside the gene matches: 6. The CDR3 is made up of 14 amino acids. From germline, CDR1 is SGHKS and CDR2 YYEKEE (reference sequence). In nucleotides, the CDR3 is TGTGCCAGCAGCTTAGGGACAGGGTCCCTCGAGCAGTACTTC. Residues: CASSLGTGSLEQYF.

This CDR3 is CAWGEGSDTQYF. The DNA for the CDR3 is TGTGCCTGGGGGGAGGGATCAGATACGCAGTATTTT. The genes are TRBV30 and TRBJ2-3; 7 nucleotides align to TRBD2. The length of the CDR3 is 12 residues. CDR1 is GTSNPN, CDR2 SVGIG, per germline (reference sequence). With 5 bases clipped from V and 4 bases from J, the junction kept 3 bases outside the gene matches.

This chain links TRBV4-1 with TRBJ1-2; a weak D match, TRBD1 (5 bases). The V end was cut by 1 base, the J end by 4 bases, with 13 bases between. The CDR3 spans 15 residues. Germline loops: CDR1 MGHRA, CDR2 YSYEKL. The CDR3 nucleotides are TGCGCCAGCAGCCAAGTCGGGGGAATTCGCTATGGCTACACCTTC. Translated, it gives CASSQVGGIRYGYTF.

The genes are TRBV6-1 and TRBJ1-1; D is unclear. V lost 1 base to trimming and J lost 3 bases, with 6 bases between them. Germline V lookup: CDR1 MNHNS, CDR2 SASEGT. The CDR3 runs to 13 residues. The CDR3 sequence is CASSEGLHTEAFF. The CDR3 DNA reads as TGTGCCAGCAGTGAAGGACTTCACACTGAAGCTTTCTTT.

CDR3 region: CASKSLGTGGYEQYF. CDR3 in DNA: TGCGCCAGCAAGTCTCTCGGGACAGGGGGCTACGAGCAGTACTTC. V gene TRBV4-1 combines with J gene TRBJ2-7, with 11 bases fitting TRBD1. CDR3 length equals 15 residues. J gave up 3 bases and V 7 bases, and 8 bases lay outside the gene matches. CDR1 and CDR2 from the germline V gene are MGHRA and YSYEKL.

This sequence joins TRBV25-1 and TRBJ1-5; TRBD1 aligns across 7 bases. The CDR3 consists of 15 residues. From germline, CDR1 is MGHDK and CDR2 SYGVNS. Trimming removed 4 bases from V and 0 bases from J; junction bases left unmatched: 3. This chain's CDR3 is CASSGTGNSNQPQHF. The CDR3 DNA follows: TGTGCCAGCAGTGGGACAGGAAATAGCAATCAGCCCCAGCATTTT.

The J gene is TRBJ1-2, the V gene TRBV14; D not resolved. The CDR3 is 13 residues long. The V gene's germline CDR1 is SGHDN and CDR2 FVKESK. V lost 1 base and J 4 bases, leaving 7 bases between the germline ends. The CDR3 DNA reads TGTGCCAGCAGCCAAGGGAGATTCTATGGCTACACCTTC. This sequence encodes CASSQGRFYGYTF.

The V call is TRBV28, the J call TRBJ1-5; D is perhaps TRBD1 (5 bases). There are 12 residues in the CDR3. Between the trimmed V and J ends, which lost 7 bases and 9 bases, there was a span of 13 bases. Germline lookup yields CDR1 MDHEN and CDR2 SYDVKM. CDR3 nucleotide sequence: TGTGCCAGCACCTTCGGAGACAGGCCCCAGCATTTT. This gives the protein CASTFGDRPQHF.

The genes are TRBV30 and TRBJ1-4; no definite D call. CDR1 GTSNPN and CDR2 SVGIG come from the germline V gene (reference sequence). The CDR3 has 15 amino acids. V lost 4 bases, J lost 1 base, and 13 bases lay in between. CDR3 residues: CAWNGEQITNEKLFF. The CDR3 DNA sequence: TGTGCCTGGAACGGCGAACAGATAACTAATGAAAAACTGTTTTTT.

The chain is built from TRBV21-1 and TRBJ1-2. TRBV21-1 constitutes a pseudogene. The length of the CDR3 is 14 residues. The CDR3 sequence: CASSPGGPNYGYTF. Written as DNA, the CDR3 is TGTGCCAGCAGCCCCGGGGGACCAAACTATGGCTACACCTTC.

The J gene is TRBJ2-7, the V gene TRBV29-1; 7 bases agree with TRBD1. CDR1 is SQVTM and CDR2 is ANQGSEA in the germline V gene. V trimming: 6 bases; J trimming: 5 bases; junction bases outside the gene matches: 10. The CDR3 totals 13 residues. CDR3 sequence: CSVSTGSSNEQYF. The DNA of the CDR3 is TGCAGCGTATCGACAGGGAGTAGCAACGAGCAGTACTTC.

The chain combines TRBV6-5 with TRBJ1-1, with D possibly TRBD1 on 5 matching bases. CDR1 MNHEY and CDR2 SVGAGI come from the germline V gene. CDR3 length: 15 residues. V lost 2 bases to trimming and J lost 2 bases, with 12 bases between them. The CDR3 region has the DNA TGTGCCAGCAGTTACAGGGCGGGACTCAACACTGAAGCTTTCTTT. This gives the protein CASSYRAGLNTEAFF.

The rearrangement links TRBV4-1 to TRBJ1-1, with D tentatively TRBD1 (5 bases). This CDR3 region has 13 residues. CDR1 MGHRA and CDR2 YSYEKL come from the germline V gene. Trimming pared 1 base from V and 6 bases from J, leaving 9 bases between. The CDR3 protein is CASSQGPGSEAFF. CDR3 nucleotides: TGCGCCAGCAGCCAAGGGCCAGGGTCTGAAGCTTTCTTT.

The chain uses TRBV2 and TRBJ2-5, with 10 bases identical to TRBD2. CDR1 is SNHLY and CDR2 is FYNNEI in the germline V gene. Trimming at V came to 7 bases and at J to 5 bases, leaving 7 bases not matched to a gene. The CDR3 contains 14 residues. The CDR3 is CASKQLAGHETQYF. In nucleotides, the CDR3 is TGTGCCAGCAAGCAACTAGCGGGACATGAGACCCAGTACTTC.

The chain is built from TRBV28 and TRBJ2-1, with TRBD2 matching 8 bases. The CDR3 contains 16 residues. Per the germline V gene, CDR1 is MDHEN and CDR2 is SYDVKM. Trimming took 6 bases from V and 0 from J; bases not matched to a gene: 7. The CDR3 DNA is TGTGCCAGCAGCTCACTAGCGGCCGGCTCCTACAATGAGCAGTTCTTC. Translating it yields CASSSLAAGSYNEQFF.

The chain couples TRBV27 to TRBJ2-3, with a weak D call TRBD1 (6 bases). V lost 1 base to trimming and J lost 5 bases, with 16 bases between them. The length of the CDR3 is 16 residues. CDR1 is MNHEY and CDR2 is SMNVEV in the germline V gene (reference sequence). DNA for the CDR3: TGTGCCAGCAGTTTATTCCCCCGGACAGAGGGAGATACGCAGTATTTT. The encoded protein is CASSLFPRTEGDTQYF.

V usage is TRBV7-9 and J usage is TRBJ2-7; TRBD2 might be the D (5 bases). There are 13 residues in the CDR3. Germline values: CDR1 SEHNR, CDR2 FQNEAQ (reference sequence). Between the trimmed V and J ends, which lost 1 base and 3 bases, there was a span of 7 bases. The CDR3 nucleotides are TGTGCCAGCAGCTTAGACGGGGACTACGAGCAGTACTTC. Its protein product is CASSLDGDYEQYF.

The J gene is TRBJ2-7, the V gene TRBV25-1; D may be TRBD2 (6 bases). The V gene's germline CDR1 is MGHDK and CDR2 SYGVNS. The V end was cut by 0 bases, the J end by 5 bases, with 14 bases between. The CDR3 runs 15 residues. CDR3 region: CASSEYPEGPHEQYF. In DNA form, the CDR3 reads TGTGCCAGCAGTGAATATCCGGAGGGTCCCCACGAGCAGTACTTC.

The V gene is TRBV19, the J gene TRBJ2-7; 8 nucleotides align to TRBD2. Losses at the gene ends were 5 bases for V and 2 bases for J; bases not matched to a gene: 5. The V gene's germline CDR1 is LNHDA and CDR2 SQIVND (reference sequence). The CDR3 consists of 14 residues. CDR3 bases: TGTGCCAGTAGTCCGAGGACTAGCACCTACGAGCAGTACTTC. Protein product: CASSPRTSTYEQYF.

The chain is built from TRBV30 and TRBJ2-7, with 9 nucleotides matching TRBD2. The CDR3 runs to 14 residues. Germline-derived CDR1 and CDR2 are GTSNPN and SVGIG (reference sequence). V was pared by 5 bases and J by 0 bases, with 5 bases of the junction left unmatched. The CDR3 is CAWSLSGSSYEQYF. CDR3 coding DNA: TGTGCCTGGTCCCTTAGCGGGAGCTCCTACGAGCAGTACTTC.

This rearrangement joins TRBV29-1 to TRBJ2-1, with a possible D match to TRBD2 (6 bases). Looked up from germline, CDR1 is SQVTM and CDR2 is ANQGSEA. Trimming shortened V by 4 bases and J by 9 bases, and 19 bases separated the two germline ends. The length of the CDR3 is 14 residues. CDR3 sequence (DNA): TGCAGCGTTGTCAAGGACTCCGCCGGGGGTGAGCAGTTCTTC. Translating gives CSVVKDSAGGEQFF.

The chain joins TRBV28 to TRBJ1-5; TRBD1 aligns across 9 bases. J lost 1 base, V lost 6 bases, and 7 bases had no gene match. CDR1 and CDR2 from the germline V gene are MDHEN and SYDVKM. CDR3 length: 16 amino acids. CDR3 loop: CASRAQGARSNQPQHF. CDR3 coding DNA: TGTGCCAGCAGGGCACAGGGGGCGAGGAGCAATCAGCCCCAGCATTTT.